This passage covers 8 T cell receptor beta chains from one sample sequenced in a study of T cell responses to AZD1222 COVID-19 vaccine. The repertoire was sequenced with immunoSEQ multiplex PCR; TCRdb's copy has only in-frame clones and lacks some. The sample lists roughly 150,000 clones, more than 85% occurring once. This sample comprised peripheral blood, obtained 28 days after the second AZD1222 dose. The receptors shown here come from an adult who received the AZD1222 COVID-19 vaccine.

The rearrangement uses TRBV27 and TRBJ2-1; D assignment may be TRBD1 or TRBD2 (5 bases each). Trimming left V 2 bases short and J 4 bases short, with 18 bases between. The CDR3 is 17 residues long. Germline values: CDR1 MNHEY, CDR2 SMNVEV (reference sequence). The CDR3 protein is CASSLGGPGSRYNEQFF. As DNA, the CDR3 is TGTGCCAGCAGTTTAGGGGGTCCTGGGTCACGGTACAATGAGCAGTTCTTC.

The genes are TRBV18 and TRBJ1-1; maybe TRBD1 (5 bases). The CDR3 totals 17 residues. Germline-derived CDR1 and CDR2 are KGHSH and LQKENI. The V end lost 2 bases, the J end lost 1 base, and 17 bases lay between the germline ends. The CDR3 region is CASSPAIWGSRNTEAFF. The CDR3 nucleotides read TGTGCCAGCTCACCAGCAATTTGGGGCAGCAGGAACACTGAAGCTTTCTTT.

V usage is TRBV6-6 and J usage is TRBJ2-1; D is unclear. The CDR3 contains 14 residues. Germline V gene data show CDR1 as MNHNY and CDR2 as SVGAGI (reference sequence). The V end was cut by 5 bases, the J end by 8 bases, with 16 bases between. CDR3 sequence reads: CASSPRSTYDEQFF. The CDR3 DNA is TGTGCCAGCAGTCCCCGAAGTACATACGATGAGCAGTTCTTC.

The gene calls are TRBV7-3 and TRBJ2-1; a possible D gene is TRBD1 (5 bases). This CDR3 has 16 residues. Trimming shortened V by 4 bases and J by 6 bases, and 19 bases separated the two germline ends. Germline-derived CDR1 and CDR2 are SGHTA and FQGTGA. The CDR3 nucleotides are TGTGCCAGCAGCTCGAATGCAGGGATCAACGGCAATGAGCAGTTCTTC. Translation gives CASSSNAGINGNEQFF.

The chain is built from TRBV7-3 and TRBJ2-7, with 10 nucleotides matching TRBD2. Germline V CDR1 and CDR2: SGHTA, FQGTGA. Unmatched junction bases numbered 6, after V lost 1 base and J lost 3 bases. The CDR3 has 16 residues. DNA for the CDR3: TGTGCCAGCAGCTTAAGTCCGTCTAGCGGGAGCTACGAGCAGTACTTC. Protein: CASSLSPSSGSYEQYF.

The V gene is TRBV2, the J gene TRBJ2-1, with 8 bases matching TRBD2. CDR3 length equals 15 residues. Losses at the gene ends were 5 bases for V and 3 bases for J; bases not matched to a gene: 6. The germline V gene encodes CDR1 SNHLY and CDR2 FYNNEI. The DNA for the CDR3 is TGTGCCAGCAGTACCGGGACTAGGGTCTACAATGAGCAGTTCTTC. Amino acid sequence: CASSTGTRVYNEQFF.

The V and J genes are TRBV4-1 and TRBJ2-3, with D unclear. V lost 0 bases and J lost 0, with 4 bases in between. Germline V gene data show CDR1 as MGHRA and CDR2 as YSYEKL. The CDR3 is 14 residues long. CDR3 region: CASSQESSTDTQYF. The CDR3 DNA is TGCGCCAGCAGCCAAGAATCCAGCACAGATACGCAGTATTTT.

The chain combines TRBV6-5 with TRBJ1-2; tentative D call: TRBD1 (6 bases). From germline, CDR1 is MNHEY and CDR2 SVGAGI. Trimming cost V 11 bases and J 7 bases, with 20 bases left between them. The CDR3 is 13 amino acids. This CDR3 reads CAARQGLSGGYTF. CDR3 nucleotide sequence: TGTGCCGCGCGCCAGGGGTTAAGTGGTGGCTACACCTTC.